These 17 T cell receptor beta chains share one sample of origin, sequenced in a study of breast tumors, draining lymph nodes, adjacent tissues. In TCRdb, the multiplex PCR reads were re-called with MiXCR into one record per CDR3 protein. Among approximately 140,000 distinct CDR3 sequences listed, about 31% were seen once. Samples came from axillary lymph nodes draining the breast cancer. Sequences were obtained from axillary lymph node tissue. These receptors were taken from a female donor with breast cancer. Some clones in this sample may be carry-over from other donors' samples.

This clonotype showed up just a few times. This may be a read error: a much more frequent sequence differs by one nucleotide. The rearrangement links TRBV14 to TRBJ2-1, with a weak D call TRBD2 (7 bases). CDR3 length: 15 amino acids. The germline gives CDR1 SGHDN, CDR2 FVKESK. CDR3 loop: CASRAGGRGSDEPFF. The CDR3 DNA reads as TGTGCCAGCAGAGCCGGTGGGAGGGGGTCGGATGAGCCGTTCTTC.

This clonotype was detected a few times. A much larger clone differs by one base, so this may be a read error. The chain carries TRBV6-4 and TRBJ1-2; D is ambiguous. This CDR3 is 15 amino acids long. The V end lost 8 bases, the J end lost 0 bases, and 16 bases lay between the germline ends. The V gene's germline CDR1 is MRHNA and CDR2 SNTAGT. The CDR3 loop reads CASVPTESTNYGYTF. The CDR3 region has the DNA TGTGCCAGCGTTCCAACCGAATCTACTAACTATGGCTACACCTTC.

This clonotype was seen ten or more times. As DNA, the CDR3 is TGCGCCAGCAGCCCACACGAACAGGGGGTTACTGGCGGGGAGCTGTTTTTT. This translates into CASSPHEQGVTGGELFF. The chain carries TRBV5-1 and TRBJ2-2; TRBD1 agrees at 8 bases. Unmatched junction bases numbered 15, after V lost 4 bases and J lost 7 bases. CDR1 SGHRS and CDR2 YFSETQ come from the germline V gene. The CDR3 contains 17 residues.

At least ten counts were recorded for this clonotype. Here the CDR3 reads CASSFVYGYTF. For the CDR3, the DNA is TGTGCCAGCAGTTTTGTGTATGGCTACACCTTC. The chain recombines TRBV28 with TRBJ1-2; D is unresolved. The length of the CDR3 is 11 residues. Germline V lookup: CDR1 MDHEN, CDR2 SYDVKM. V gave up 3 bases and J gave up 5 bases, with 4 bases separating them.

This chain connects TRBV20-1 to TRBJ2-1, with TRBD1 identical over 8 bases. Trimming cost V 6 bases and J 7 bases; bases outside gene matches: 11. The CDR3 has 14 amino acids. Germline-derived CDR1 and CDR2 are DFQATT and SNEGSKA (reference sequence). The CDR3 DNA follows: TGCAGTGCGAGGGCGACAGGGGTGGGAAATGAGCAGTTCTTC. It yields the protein CSARATGVGNEQFF.

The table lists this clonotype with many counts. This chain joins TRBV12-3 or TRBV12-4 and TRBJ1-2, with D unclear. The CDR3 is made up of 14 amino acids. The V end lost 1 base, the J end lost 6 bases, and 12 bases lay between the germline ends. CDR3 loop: CASSLGIERNGYTF. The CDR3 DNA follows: TGTGCCAGCAGTTTAGGGATTGAAAGGAATGGCTACACCTTC.

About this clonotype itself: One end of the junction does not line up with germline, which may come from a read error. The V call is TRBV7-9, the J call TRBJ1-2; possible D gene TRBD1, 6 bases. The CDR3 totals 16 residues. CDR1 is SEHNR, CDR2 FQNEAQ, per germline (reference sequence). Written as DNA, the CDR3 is TGTGCCAGCAGCTTAAGGAGGACAGCCGCTAACTATGGCCACACCTTC. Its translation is CASSLRRTAANYGHTF.

The CDR3 loop reads CASSPAGANYNEQFF. The CDR3 DNA reads TGTGCCAGCAGCCCAGCGGGGGCGAACTACAATGAGCAGTTCTTC. This chain joins TRBV9 and TRBJ2-1; 8 bases are shared with TRBD2. V was pared by 4 bases and J by 3 bases, with 6 bases of the junction left unmatched. The CDR3 covers 15 residues. Germline assignment: CDR1 SGDLS and CDR2 YYNGEE.

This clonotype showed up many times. The CDR3 nucleotides read TGCGCCAGCAGTGAATCGGTGTCGTATGGCTACACCTTC. It specifies CASSESVSYGYTF. The J gene is TRBJ1-2, the V gene TRBV10-2; D gene uncertain. Germline V gene data show CDR1 as WSHSY and CDR2 as SAAADI. CDR3 length: 13 amino acids. V lost 3 bases, J lost 5 bases, and 10 bases lay in between.

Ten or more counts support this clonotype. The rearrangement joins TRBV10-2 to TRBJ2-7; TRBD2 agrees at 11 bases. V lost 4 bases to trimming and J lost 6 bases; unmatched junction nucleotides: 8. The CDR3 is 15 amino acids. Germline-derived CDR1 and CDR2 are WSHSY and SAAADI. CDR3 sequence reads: CASSGLAGLPLEQYF. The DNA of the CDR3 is TGCGCCAGCAGTGGACTAGCGGGGCTCCCCCTCGAGCAGTACTTC.

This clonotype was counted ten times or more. CDR3 DNA sequence: TGTGCCAGCAGTTATTGGACAGGCATTTACGGGGGCTACACCTTC. It is translated as CASSYWTGIYGGYTF. The chain joins TRBV6-2 or TRBV6-3 to TRBJ1-2; TRBD1 matches 7 bases. The germline V gene has CDR1 MNHEY and CDR2 SVGEGT. V lost 3 bases and J lost 8; bases outside the gene matches: 12. The CDR3 totals 15 residues.

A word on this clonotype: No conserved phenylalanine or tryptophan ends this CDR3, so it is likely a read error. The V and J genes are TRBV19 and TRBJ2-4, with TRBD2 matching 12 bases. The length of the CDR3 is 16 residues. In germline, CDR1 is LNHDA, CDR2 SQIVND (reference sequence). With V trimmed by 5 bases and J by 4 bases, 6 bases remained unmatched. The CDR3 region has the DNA TGTGCCAGTAGTGGGGGACTAGCGGGCGAAAAAAACATTCAGTACTCC. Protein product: CASSGGLAGEKNIQYS.

The CDR3 loop is CASSPGLAVYNEQYF. DNA of the CDR3: TGTGCCAGCAGCCCGGGACTAGCGGTCTACAATGAGCAGTATTTT. The J gene is TRBJ2-3, the V gene TRBV7-2; 11 nucleotides agree with TRBD2. The V gene's germline CDR1 is SGHTA and CDR2 FQGNSA. The junction had 12 bases not matched to a gene; V was cut back by 5 bases and J by 11 bases. CDR3 size: 15 residues. The whole variable domain, filled in from reference TRBV7-2 and TRBJ2-3, reads GAGVSQSPSNKVTEKGKDVELRCDPISGHTALYWYRQSLGQGLEFLIYFQGNSAPDKSGLPSDRFSAERTGGSVSTLTIQRTQQEDSAVYLCASSPGLAVYNEQYFGPGTRLTVL.

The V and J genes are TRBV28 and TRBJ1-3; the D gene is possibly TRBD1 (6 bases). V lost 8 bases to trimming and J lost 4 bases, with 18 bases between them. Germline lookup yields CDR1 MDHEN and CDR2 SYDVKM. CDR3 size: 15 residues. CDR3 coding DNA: TGTGCCAGCTCCATGGGGGGGGCAGGAGGAAACACCATATATTTT. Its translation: CASSMGGAGGNTIYF.

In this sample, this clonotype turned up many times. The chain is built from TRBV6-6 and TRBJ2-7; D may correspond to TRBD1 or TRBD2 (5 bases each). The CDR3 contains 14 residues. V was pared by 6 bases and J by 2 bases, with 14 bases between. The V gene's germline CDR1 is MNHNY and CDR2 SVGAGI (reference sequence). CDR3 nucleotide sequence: TGTGCCAGCAGCCCCAGACGGGGACCCTACGAGCAGTACTTC. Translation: CASSPRRGPYEQYF.

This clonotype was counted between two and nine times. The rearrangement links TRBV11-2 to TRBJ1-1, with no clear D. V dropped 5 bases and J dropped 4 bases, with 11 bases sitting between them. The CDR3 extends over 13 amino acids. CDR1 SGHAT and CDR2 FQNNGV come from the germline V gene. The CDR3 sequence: CASSPVGITEAFF. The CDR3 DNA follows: TGTGCCAGCAGCCCCGTGGGGATCACTGAAGCTTTCTTT. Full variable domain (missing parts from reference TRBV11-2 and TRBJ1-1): EAGVAQSPRYKIIEKRQSVAFWCNPISGHATLYWYQQILGQGPKLLIQFQNNGVVDDSQLPKDRFSAERLKGVDSTLKIQPAKLEDSAVYLCASSPVGITEAFFGQGTRLTVV.

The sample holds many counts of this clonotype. In nucleotides, the CDR3 is TGCAGTGCCCGGGCCGGGACAGCCACAGATACGCAGTATTTT. Translated: CSARAGTATDTQYF. The genes are TRBV20-1 and TRBJ2-3, with 7 bases identical to TRBD1. The CDR3 is 14 amino acids. The germline V gene has CDR1 DFQATT and CDR2 SNEGSKA (reference sequence). Trimming cost V 6 bases and J 2 bases; bases outside gene matches: 8.